This T cell receptor (beta chain) stems from a study of blood T cell repertoires in COVID-19. As for the study in general: Sites in the United States, Italy and Spain provided acute and convalescent COVID-19 samples. From T cells, B-cell-depleted T cells, or PBMCs came the material, which was cDNA or gDNA.

This CDR3 spans 15 amino acids. As originally analysed: The authors estimated nucleated cell counts from reference gene primer amplification. Data came from immunoSEQ multiplex PCR; TCRdb stores just in-frame clones and leaves some out. V, J and clone size reflect that table, while D and trimming were determined from the DNA. The sample contains fewer than 50,000 clones, less than 85% of which appear only once. Input material: peripheral blood. The J gene is TRBJ2-7, the V gene TRBV21-1; the table assigns TRBD1, which was not confirmed against the DNA. TRBV21-1 has pseudogene status. The source is a human donor in a cohort sampled during active COVID-19. CDR3 DNA sequence: TGTGCCAGCAGCAAGAGGGGGAATTGGCCTTACGAGCAGTACTTC. It specifies CASSKRGNWPYEQYF.